Here is one TCR beta chain with its context. Its antigen remains unknown. The sample is drawn from a study of cytotoxic CD8 clonotypes in ibrutinib-treated CLL. Study at large: Sequencing produced an average of about 260,000 productive templates and tens of thousands of productive rearrangements per sample. Regarding the study as a whole: Clonality showed a rise at ibrutinib response that reversed toward baseline at progression. Clonality (at baseline) was higher than in age-matched healthy donors and tracked circulating CD8+ T-cell counts. Timing of sampling differed between sustained-remission and progressing patients.

Clones were read by immunoSEQ multiplex PCR, and TCRdb kept only the in-frame ones, dropping some. This table holds some 28,000 clones, around 57% found once. This CDR3 contains 13 residues. Trimming left V 4 bases short and J 3 bases short, with 10 bases between. CDR1 and CDR2 (germline): LNHDA, SQIVND (reference sequence). The sequence derives from a human donor with chronic lymphocytic leukemia. The input for sequencing was PBMCs, taken before ibrutinib treatment. This sequence joins TRBV19 and TRBJ2-7, with D possibly TRBD2 on 5 matching bases. CDR3 sequence: CASSTSPGYEQYF. The CDR3 DNA is TGTGCCAGTAGTACTAGCCCAGGCTACGAGCAGTACTTC.